The 9 T cell receptor beta chains below come from one sample, sequenced in a study of cytomegalovirus exposure and HLA in healthy donors (dated by TCRdb to between 2016 and 2019). Library preparation used the immunoSEQ multiplex PCR assay. For the multiplex PCR, a mixture combining 60 forward primers for TCR Vbeta segments and 13 reverse primers for TCR Jbeta segments was used. The source is immuneACCESS, and TCRdb retained only in-frame sequences with V and J called. Part of the clones is not carried over; for the studies checked, unresolved V genes explain less than half of this, and the remainder is unexplained. Within this sample are some 200,000 clones, with 62% of them counted one time only. Around 3.2% of the sample comes from the top ten. What was sequenced was PBMCs. The receptors were gathered from a man in his forties in good health and CMV-seronegative.

This chain joins TRBV5-5 and TRBJ1-1; perhaps TRBD1 as D (6 bases). V lost 4 bases to trimming and J lost 6 bases, with 19 bases between them. This CDR3 contains 15 residues. In germline, CDR1 is SGHKS, CDR2 YYEKEE (reference sequence). The CDR3: CASSASGEGVAEAFF. The CDR3 region has the DNA TGTGCCAGCAGCGCCTCAGGGGAGGGGGTGGCTGAAGCTTTCTTT.

The chain is built from TRBV11-3 and TRBJ2-7; TRBD2 aligns across 11 bases. There are 14 residues in the CDR3. Per germline, CDR1 SGHNT and CDR2 YENEEA. The ends lost 1 base at V and 6 bases at J; junction bases unmatched: 2. The CDR3: CASSLGTSGFEQYF. The CDR3, as DNA: TGTGCCAGCAGCTTAGGGACTAGCGGGTTCGAGCAGTACTTC.

The chain is built from TRBV27 and TRBJ1-5, with a tentative D call TRBD1 (5 bases). CDR1 and CDR2 (germline): MNHEY, SMNVEV (reference sequence). Trimming shortened V by 7 bases and J by 2 bases, and 9 bases separated the two germline ends. The CDR3 contains 13 residues. CDR3 nucleotides: TGTGCCAGCAAGGGGAATGGCAATCAGCCCCAGCATTTT. Protein: CASKGNGNQPQHF.

V and J are TRBV30 and TRBJ1-2, with 7 nucleotides matching TRBD1. J was trimmed by 8 bases and V by 2 bases; bases with no gene match: 8. This CDR3 is 13 amino acids long. The germline V gene has CDR1 GTSNPN and CDR2 SVGIG (reference sequence). CDR3 loop: CAWSPQGSEGYTF. The CDR3 bases are TGTGCCTGGAGTCCACAGGGGTCGGAAGGCTACACCTTC.

The CDR3 is CASSFDRGRETQYF. CDR3 DNA: TGTGCCAGCAGCTTCGACAGGGGACGAGAGACCCAGTACTTC. The genes are TRBV7-9 and TRBJ2-5, with 8 bases that match TRBD1. The germline gives CDR1 SEHNR, CDR2 FQNEAQ (reference sequence). This CDR3 is built from 14 residues. V gave up 3 bases and J gave up 4 bases; unmatched junction bases: 4.

V usage is TRBV12-5 and J usage is TRBJ2-1; TRBD1 agrees at 7 bases. The germline CDR1 and CDR2 sequences are LGHNT and FRNRAP. Trimming cost V 10 bases and J 7 bases; bases outside gene matches: 10. The CDR3 covers 13 residues. CDR3 in DNA: TGTGCTACTTCCTCCGGGACAGATAATGAGCAGTTCTTC. It is translated as CATSSGTDNEQFF.

The chain combines TRBV5-1 with TRBJ2-7; TRBD1 matches 8 bases. Germline V gives CDR1 SGHRS, CDR2 YFSETQ. CDR3 length equals 13 residues. The J segment lost 3 bases and the V segment lost 5 bases, leaving 4 bases of the junction unmatched. CDR3 DNA: TGCGCCAGCAGATCCGGGACAGGCTACGAGCAGTACTTC. Residues: CASRSGTGYEQYF. The whole variable domain, filled in from reference TRBV5-1 and TRBJ2-7, reads KAGVTQTPRYLIKTRGQQVTLSCSPISGHRSVSWYQQTPGQGLQFLFEYFSETQRNKGNFPGRFSGRQFSNSRSEMNVSTLELGDSALYLCASRSGTGYEQYFGPGTRLTVT.

The DNA of the CDR3 is TGTGCACTCGCCGGGGGAGTCTACGAGCAGTACTTC. It specifies CALAGGVYEQYF. The chain employs TRBV30 and TRBJ2-7; weak D call: TRBD2 (6 bases). The CDR3 is made up of 12 amino acids. Per the germline V gene, CDR1 is GTSNPN and CDR2 is SVGIG (reference sequence).

This clone was observed a few times. A read error may account for a junction end that differs from germline. The chain recombines TRBV7-9 with TRBJ2-7; 8 nucleotides line up with TRBD2. Germline CDR1 reads SEHNR; CDR2 reads FQNEAQ (reference sequence). The CDR3 covers 14 residues. In DNA, the CDR3 is TGTTCCAGCAGCTTAGCGGGGCAAACCTACGAGCAGTACTTC. Translating gives CSSSLAGQTYEQYF.